The 21 T cell receptor beta chains listed next were all sequenced from one sample in a study of beta chain features in type 1 diabetes. The investigators reverse transcribed all of the isolated RNA, so they sequenced expressed TCRB transcripts. TCRdb's table, derived via immunoSEQ multiplex PCR, lists solely in-frame clones and lacks some. The sample shows 130,000 or so clones, 9% to 10% of them seen only once. The sequencing input was central memory CD4+ T cells from blood. Every receptor here comes from a woman in her thirties or forties in good health.

Note on this clone: This same CDR3 is encoded by further DNA sequences in the sample. This rearrangement joins TRBV12-5 to TRBJ2-5; 15 bases map to TRBD2. With 6 bases clipped from V and 4 bases from J, the junction kept 6 bases outside the gene matches. In germline, CDR1 is LGHNT, CDR2 FRNRAP. The CDR3 contains 16 residues. The CDR3 here is CASGPGLAGGRETQYF. The CDR3 nucleotides read TGTGCTAGTGGCCCGGGACTAGCGGGGGGAAGAGAGACCCAGTACTTC.

This chain connects TRBV28 to TRBJ2-7; no clear D. The CDR3 consists of 14 residues. Trimming removed 1 base from V and 0 bases from J, with 7 bases in between. The germline V gene encodes CDR1 MDHEN and CDR2 SYDVKM. The CDR3 region is CASSLYRSSYEQYF. Written as DNA, the CDR3 is TGTGCCAGCAGTTTATACCGGAGCTCCTACGAGCAGTACTTC.

Only a few counts were recorded for this clone. The CDR3 sequence is CASGYSGPFDEQFF. The CDR3 bases are TGTGCCAGCGGCTATAGCGGGCCGTTCGATGAGCAGTTCTTC. The rearrangement joins TRBV2 to TRBJ2-1, with TRBD2 identical over 7 bases. V was pared by 8 bases and J by 8 bases, with 12 bases of the junction left unmatched. Germline loops: CDR1 SNHLY, CDR2 FYNNEI. The CDR3 covers 14 residues.

The sample holds a few counts of this clone. This sequence joins TRBV19 and TRBJ1-1, with TRBD1 identical over 8 bases. This CDR3 is built from 14 residues. After removal of 6 bases from V and 1 base from J, the junction contained 4 bases not matched to a gene. Per the germline V gene, CDR1 is LNHDA and CDR2 is SQIVND (reference sequence). Written as DNA, the CDR3 is TGTGCCAGTAGATCGGGACAGGCGAACACTGAAGCTTTCTTT. As protein: CASRSGQANTEAFF.

This clone appeared a few times. The DNA for the CDR3 is TGTGCCAGCAGAGGGACAGGGAACACTGAAGCTTTCTTT. This encodes CASRGTGNTEAFF. The chain is built from TRBV6-1 and TRBJ1-1, with 8 bases aligning to TRBD1. Germline V lookup: CDR1 MNHNS, CDR2 SASEGT. The CDR3 length is 13 residues. With V trimmed by 6 bases and J by 1 base, 1 base remained unmatched.

This clone was seen a few times. The chain employs TRBV11-2 and TRBJ2-5; the match to TRBD2 covers 7 bases. The better agreement between TRBJ2-7 and the DNA end casts doubt on the J call. This CDR3 comprises 16 residues. Germline CDR1 and CDR2: SGHAT and FQNNGV. The CDR3 protein is CASSFLGRTSSYEQYF. Here the CDR3 DNA reads TGTGCCAGCAGTTTCCTAGGGAGGACTAGCTCCTACGAGCAGTACTTC.

The chain combines TRBV2 with TRBJ2-2; D call uncertain. V lost 4 bases and J 6 bases, leaving 9 bases between the germline ends. There are 13 residues in the CDR3. Per germline, CDR1 SNHLY and CDR2 FYNNEI. The CDR3 here is CASSARVPGELFF. CDR3 bases: TGTGCCAGCAGTGCCCGGGTTCCCGGGGAGCTGTTTTTT. The full variable domain, its missing parts supplied by reference TRBV2 and TRBJ2-2, is EPEVTQTPSHQVTQMGQEVILRCVPISNHLYFYWYRQILGQKVEFLVSFYNNEISEKSEIFDDQFSVERPDGSNFTLKIRSTKLEDSAMYFCASSARVPGELFFGEGSRLTVL.

As DNA, the CDR3 is TGTGCCAGCAGTTACGATCTTATGAGTGGAAACACCATATATTTT. Residues: CASSYDLMSGNTIYF. The rearrangement uses TRBV6-5 and TRBJ1-3; D not certain. V shed 2 bases and J shed 3 bases, with 11 bases lying between them. Per the germline V gene, CDR1 is MNHEY and CDR2 is SVGAGI. The CDR3 sequence is 15 residues long.

This clone has a handful of counts. The rearrangement uses TRBV28 and TRBJ1-2, with 7 bases identical to TRBD1. V dropped 3 bases and J dropped 4; count of bases not matched to a gene: 5. CDR1 MDHEN and CDR2 SYDVKM come from the germline V gene. The CDR3 loop spans 14 amino acids. The CDR3 DNA reads TGTGCCAGCAGTTTGGAGGGGACAGCCTATGGCTACACCTTC. It specifies CASSLEGTAYGYTF.

This clone has just a few counts. The chain combines TRBV29-1 with TRBJ1-2; 8 bases fit TRBD1. The CDR3 contains 14 residues. CDR1 is SQVTM, CDR2 ANQGSEA, per germline. The junction had 10 bases not matched to a gene; V was cut back by 6 bases and J by 4 bases. Here the CDR3 DNA reads TGCAGCGTAGTCTCCGGGACAGGAAGCTATGGCTACACCTTC. Its translation: CSVVSGTGSYGYTF.

This clone has only a few counts. V and J are TRBV29-1 and TRBJ1-5, with 8 bases fitting TRBD1. Germline V CDR1 and CDR2: SQVTM, ANQGSEA. The CDR3 has 13 residues. Trimming cost V 5 bases and J 3 bases; bases outside gene matches: 3. The CDR3 DNA is TGCAGCGTTCGACAGGGGATCAATCAGCCCCAGCATTTT. This translates into CSVRQGINQPQHF. Complete variable domain (other parts from reference TRBV29-1 and TRBJ1-5): SAVISQKPSRDICQRGTSLTIQCQVDSQVTMMFWYRQQPGQSLTLIATANQGSEATYESGFVIDKFPISRPNLTFSTLTVSNMSPEDSSIYLCSVRQGINQPQHFGDGTRLSIL.

This chain links TRBV5-6 with TRBJ1-6; no clear D. CDR3 length equals 13 residues. The V gene lost 1 base and the J gene lost 9 bases, with 8 bases spanning the gap. Germline V gene lookup returns CDR1 SGHDT and CDR2 YYEEEE. The CDR3, as DNA: TGTGCCAGCAGCTTGCTCAGCGCTTCACCCCTCCACTTT. Translated, it gives CASSLLSASPLHF. The full variable domain, its missing parts supplied by reference TRBV5-6 and TRBJ1-6, is DAGVTQSPTHLIKTRGQQVTLRCSPKSGHDTVSWYQQALGQGPQFIFQYYEEEERQRGNFPDRFSGHQFPNYSSELNVNALLLGDSALYLCASSLLSASPLHFGNGTRLTVT.

This clone appeared a few times. The chain couples TRBV27 to TRBJ2-2, with 8 bases matching TRBD1. The CDR3 has 15 amino acids. The ends lost 3 bases at V and 1 base at J; junction bases unmatched: 1. Per the germline V gene, CDR1 is MNHEY and CDR2 is SMNVEV (reference sequence). The CDR3: CASSLTGVNTGELFF. CDR3 nucleotide sequence: TGTGCCAGCAGTTTGACAGGGGTGAACACCGGGGAGCTGTTTTTT.

Regarding this clone: The junction and the germline gene differ at one end; a read error may be behind it. The rearrangement joins TRBV5-1 to TRBJ2-3, with TRBD2 matching 11 bases. CDR3 length equals 14 residues. The germline CDR1 and CDR2 sequences are SGHRS and YFSETQ. CDR3 sequence (DNA): TGCGCCAACAGCTTAGCGGGGGGGCCAGATACGCAGTATTTT. This sequence encodes CANSLAGGPDTQYF.

In this sample, this clone turned up a few times. The V gene is TRBV19, the J gene TRBJ2-5; 10 positions agree with TRBD1. The CDR3 loop spans 16 amino acids. Germline CDR1 reads LNHDA; CDR2 reads SQIVND (reference sequence). V lost 5 bases to trimming and J lost 1 base; unmatched junction nucleotides: 7. The CDR3 here is CASSPVGTGAQETQYF. The CDR3 DNA is TGTGCCAGTAGTCCCGTCGGGACAGGGGCCCAAGAGACCCAGTACTTC.

The chain combines TRBV7-2 with TRBJ2-2; 11 positions match TRBD2. Germline CDR1 is SGHTA and CDR2 is FQGNSA. The CDR3 is 16 amino acids. Trimming cost V 5 bases and J 4 bases; bases outside gene matches: 6. The CDR3: CASSQLAGALTGELFF. The CDR3 coding sequence is TGTGCCAGCAGCCAACTAGCGGGGGCCCTCACCGGGGAGCTGTTTTTT.

At least ten counts were recorded for this clone. The chain recombines TRBV9 with TRBJ2-5; TRBD2 agrees at 9 bases. Germline values: CDR1 SGDLS, CDR2 YYNGEE. Trimming at V came to 4 bases and at J to 4 bases, leaving 5 bases not matched to a gene. This CDR3 spans 14 amino acids. The CDR3 sequence is CASSPSGDGETQYF. Here the CDR3 DNA reads TGTGCCAGCAGCCCTAGCGGGGACGGAGAGACCCAGTACTTC.

This clone showed up just a few times. V and J are TRBV4-2 and TRBJ2-7, with 8 bases that match TRBD1. V gave up 4 bases and J gave up 0 bases; unmatched junction bases: 5. CDR3 size: 15 residues. The germline V gene encodes CDR1 LGHNA and CDR2 YNFKEQ. The CDR3 is CASSRGTGASYEQYF. CDR3 DNA sequence: TGTGCCAGCAGCCGAGGGACAGGAGCCTCCTACGAGCAGTACTTC.

This clone has a handful of counts. The chain is built from TRBV6-5 and TRBJ2-7; D is unclear. V dropped 6 bases and J dropped 7 bases, with 16 bases sitting between them. This CDR3 is built from 13 residues. Germline V gene sequence: CDR1 MNHEY, CDR2 SVGAGI. CDR3: CASSPPNAREQYF. Written as DNA, the CDR3 is TGTGCCAGCAGCCCCCCGAATGCACGGGAGCAGTACTTC.

The chain uses TRBV11-2 and TRBJ2-1; the match to TRBD2 covers 13 bases. The CDR3 covers 19 residues. CDR1 SGHAT and CDR2 FQNNGV come from the germline V gene. V shed 5 bases, J shed 0 bases, and the junction held 10 bases outside the gene matches. The CDR3 region is CASSIRLAGGPSSYNEQFF. The CDR3 DNA sequence: TGTGCCAGCAGCATAAGACTAGCGGGGGGCCCTAGCTCCTACAATGAGCAGTTCTTC.

This clone has only a few counts. J is TRBJ2-6 and V is TRBV7-9; D uncertain. The CDR3 consists of 14 residues. Trimming pared 4 bases from V and 1 base from J, leaving 5 bases between. Looked up from germline, CDR1 is SEHNR and CDR2 is FQNEAQ (reference sequence). The CDR3: CASSSRSGANVLTF. The CDR3 DNA reads TGTGCCAGCAGCTCCCGTTCTGGGGCCAACGTCCTGACTTTC.